This is a list of T cell receptor beta chains from one sample in a study of blood T cell repertoires in COVID-19. Generated by immunoSEQ multiplex PCR, the TCRdb table keeps only in-frame clones and is missing some. This sample has 150,000 or so clones; roughly 86% occur once, and the top ten carry approximately 7%. Sequenced material: peripheral blood. These receptors all stem from a man between 50 and 59 years old with active or convalescent COVID-19. The CDR3 runs from the conserved cysteine through the conserved F or W. Some rows have no size entry. The others give once, few or many, or a class for an expanded clone.

V gene	clone size	CDR3 protein
TRBV10-3	NA	CAISGGGQGYTF
TRBV5-1	NA	CASSSLAGGQETQYF
TRBV2	NA	CASSGLVDEQYF
TRBV6-6	NA	CASSYPGSAETQYF
TRBV7-6	once	CASSWGQGGGANVLTF
TRBV24-1	NA	CATSDRTGGNNQPQHF
TRBV5-1	NA	CASSLASRQGTYEQYF
TRBV4-2	few	CASSQDPAGEVNEQFF
TRBV7-3	NA	CASSLAAGPNSPLHF
TRBV7-2	NA	CASSPYSGRVFPEQYF
TRBV6-2/TRBV6-3	NA	CASSYDHQGTSPLHF
TRBV3-1/TRBV3-2	NA	CASSQPSEGKETQYF
TRBV19	NA	CASSQVAGLGTEAFF
TRBV5-5	NA	CASSWGQRNTEAFF
TRBV7-2	NA	CASSTSSGSGTDTQYF
TRBV4-1	NA	CASSPTGVNYEQYF
TRBV24-1	few	CATSDFGTRNTGELFF
TRBV5-1	NA	CASSLSSGGPQETQYF
TRBV5-4	once	CASSSRDRTYNEQFF
TRBV11-1	medium-sized	CASSLGSSGITGELFF
TRBV2	NA	CASSVRDNEQYF
TRBV24-1	NA	CATQGNSYEQYF
TRBV2	once	CASSGAYEQYF
TRBV6-2/TRBV6-3	NA	CASSYGDIGWEETQYF
TRBV9	NA	CASSVLAGEADTQYF
TRBV18	NA	CASSPPAGHHFYGYTF
TRBV29-1	NA	CSVVVMNTEAFF
TRBV5-4	NA	CASSLDLGAMEETQYF
TRBV27	NA	CASSLSQKQGYEQYF
TRBV19	NA	CASSIRRGPQPQHF
TRBV21-1	NA	CASSTRYRDRAHNQPQHF
TRBV9	NA	CASSVGEVTREQYF
TRBV6-2/TRBV6-3	NA	CASSYVFGNYGYTF
TRBV7-6	NA	CASSLRWQGGGNTIYF
TRBV29-1	NA	CSVIRGRSGANVLTF
TRBV11-3	NA	CASSQTSGGALNADTQYF
TRBV7-6	once	CASSSLAGGTDTQYF
TRBV2	NA	CASSNTAFNSPLHF
TRBV5-1	NA	CASSPWGTDSPLHF
TRBV7-9	NA	CASSWRSGDTQYF
TRBV5-8	NA	CASSLTRPDTQYF
TRBV9	NA	CASSGLQGGGYTF
TRBV6-5	NA	CASSWGTSGIRQYF
TRBV12-3/TRBV12-4	few	CASSLEQGVSFF
TRBV29-1	NA	CSVTTGNYGYTF
TRBV5-4	NA	CASSPISTGGGNEQFF
TRBV5-6	NA	CASSPGDTAVETQYF
TRBV6-5	once	CASTLQRGLMTEAFF
TRBV16	NA	CASSVQGSNQPQHF
TRBV2	NA	CASSPRRSLNTEAFF
TRBV4-2	NA	CASSQGQGGNTIYF
TRBV9	NA	CASCVGPGQALGTEAFF